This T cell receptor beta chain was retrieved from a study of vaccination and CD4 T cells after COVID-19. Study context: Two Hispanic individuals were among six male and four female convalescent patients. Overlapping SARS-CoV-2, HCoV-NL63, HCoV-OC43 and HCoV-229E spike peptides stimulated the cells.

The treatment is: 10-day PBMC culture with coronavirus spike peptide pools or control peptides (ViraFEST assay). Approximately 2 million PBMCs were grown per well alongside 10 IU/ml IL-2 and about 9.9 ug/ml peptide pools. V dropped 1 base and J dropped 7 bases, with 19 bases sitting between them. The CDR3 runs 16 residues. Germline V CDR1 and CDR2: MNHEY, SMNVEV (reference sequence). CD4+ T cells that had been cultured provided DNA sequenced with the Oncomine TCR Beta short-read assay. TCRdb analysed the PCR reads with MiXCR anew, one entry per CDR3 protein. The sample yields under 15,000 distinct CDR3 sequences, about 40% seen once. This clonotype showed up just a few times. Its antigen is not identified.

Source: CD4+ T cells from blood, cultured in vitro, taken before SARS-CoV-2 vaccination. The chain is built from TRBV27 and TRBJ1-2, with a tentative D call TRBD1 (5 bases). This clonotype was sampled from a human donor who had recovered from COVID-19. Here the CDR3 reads CASSLFRDPGAGGYTF. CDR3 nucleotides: TGTGCCAGCAGTTTATTCCGGGACCCAGGCGCAGGTGGCTACACCTTC.